The 22 T cell receptor beta chains listed next were all sequenced from one sample in a study of shared clonotypes between healthy human individuals. Repertoires were generated with immunoSEQ multiplex PCR, while TCRdb's copy carries only in-frame clones and drops some. Here the sample spans about 2.4 million clones, approximately 92% being singletons. Sequenced: naive CD4+ T cells sorted from blood. Subset meaning: CD45RA+ positively selected. The receptors come from a man younger than 30 in good health.

This chain links TRBV6-1 with TRBJ1-4; no clear D. CDR1 is MNHNS and CDR2 is SASEGT in the germline V gene. Trimming shortened V by 1 base and J by 4 bases, and 7 bases separated the two germline ends. This CDR3 spans 14 amino acids. The CDR3 DNA sequence: TGTGCCAGCAGTGAAGTGCAGATTAATGAAAAACTGTTTTTT. Protein product: CASSEVQINEKLFF.

This clone was observed a few times. This chain uses TRBV5-4 with TRBJ1-1, with 10 nucleotides matching TRBD1. The V gene's germline CDR1 is SGHNT and CDR2 YYREEE (reference sequence). With V trimmed by 6 bases and J by 7 bases, 6 bases remained unmatched. The CDR3 is 13 amino acids. This CDR3 is CASTVTGGLEAFF. CDR3 nucleotides: TGTGCCAGCACCGTGACAGGGGGCCTTGAAGCTTTCTTT.

This clone was seen a single time. The chain employs TRBV5-4 and TRBJ1-1; D may be TRBD1 (5 bases). V was clipped by 4 bases and J by 4 bases, with 11 bases between them. The CDR3 runs to 13 residues. Germline CDR1 SGHNT, CDR2 YYREEE (reference sequence). In DNA, the CDR3 is TGTGCCAGCAGCAGGGGCCCTGGCACTGAAGCTTTCTTT. This gives the protein CASSRGPGTEAFF.

As for this clone: The germline gene is not matched at one end of the junction; a read error may be the cause. The V call is TRBV7-7, the J call TRBJ2-1; tentatively, D is TRBD1 (6 bases). The germline V gene encodes CDR1 SSHAT and CDR2 FNYEAQ (reference sequence). There are 14 residues in the CDR3. CDR3: CASSLVHRDNEQFF. In nucleotides, the CDR3 is TGTGCTAGCAGCTTAGTACACAGGGACAATGAGCAGTTCTTC. The whole variable domain, remainder taken from reference TRBV7-7 and TRBJ2-1, is GAGVSQSPRYKVTKRGQDVTLRCDPISSHATLYWYQQALGQGPEFLTYFNYEAQPDKSGLPSDRFSAERPEGSISTLTIQRTEQRDSAMYRCASSLVHRDNEQFFGPGTRLTVL.

The J gene is TRBJ2-7, the V gene TRBV5-4; 8 nucleotides line up with TRBD1. V lost 7 bases, J lost 0 bases, and 9 bases stayed unmatched. The CDR3 is 15 amino acids. CDR1 is SGHNT, CDR2 YYREEE, per germline (reference sequence). This chain's CDR3 is CASGLAGTGSYEQYF. In nucleotides, the CDR3 is TGTGCCAGCGGCCTGGCCGGGACAGGCTCCTACGAGCAGTACTTC.

Regarding this clone: This sample includes further DNA sequences coding for the same CDR3. The rearrangement links TRBV30 to TRBJ1-6, with TRBD1 matching 7 bases. The V segment lost 0 bases and the J segment 10 bases; nucleotides outside the gene matches: 0. The germline V gene has CDR1 GTSNPN and CDR2 SVGIG (reference sequence). The CDR3 has 12 amino acids. The CDR3 DNA reads as TGTGCCTGGAGTGTACAGGGGTCACCCCTCCACTTT. As protein: CAWSVQGSPLHF.

The CDR3 loop is CASSGATNEKLFF. The CDR3 DNA follows: TGTGCCAGCAGTGGAGCAACTAATGAAAAACTGTTTTTT. The V call is TRBV27, the J call TRBJ1-4; D gene unclear. Trimming removed 5 bases from V and 0 bases from J, with 4 bases in between. Per germline, CDR1 MNHEY and CDR2 SMNVEV (reference sequence). This CDR3 comprises 13 residues.

The chain couples TRBV11-2 to TRBJ2-2; D perhaps matches TRBD1 (5 bases). The germline CDR1 and CDR2 sequences are SGHAT and FQNNGV. CDR3 length equals 16 residues. Trimming pared 0 bases from V and 2 bases from J, leaving 10 bases between. The CDR3: CASSLEVRVNTGELFF. The CDR3 DNA is TGTGCCAGCAGCTTAGAGGTCAGGGTCAACACCGGGGAGCTGTTTTTT.

The chain recombines TRBV29-1 with TRBJ2-1; D may be TRBD2 (5 bases). V dropped 1 base and J dropped 2 bases, with 15 bases sitting between them. Per germline, CDR1 SQVTM and CDR2 ANQGSEA. This CDR3 has 16 residues. DNA for the CDR3: TGCAGCGTTGAAGGTGCTCGAGCGGCTCCCTACAATGAGCAGTTCTTC. This encodes CSVEGARAAPYNEQFF.

This sequence joins TRBV28 and TRBJ2-2; TRBD2 aligns across 15 bases. V shed 3 bases and J 6 bases; nucleotides not matched to a gene: 8. In germline, CDR1 is MDHEN, CDR2 SYDVKM. There are 18 residues in the CDR3. The CDR3 bases are TGTGCCAGCAGTTTGAGGACTAGCGGGGGGGCCCTCTCCGGGGAGCTGTTTTTT. Translation: CASSLRTSGGALSGELFF.

V usage is TRBV6-6 and J usage is TRBJ1-1; 10 bases are shared with TRBD1. Germline-derived CDR1 and CDR2 are MNHNY and SVGAGI (reference sequence). V shed 6 bases and J 2 bases; nucleotides not matched to a gene: 9. This CDR3 contains 16 residues. The DNA for the CDR3 is TGTGCCAGCAGCCGCGCGAGACAGGGGGCAAACACTGAAGCTTTCTTT. Translated: CASSRARQGANTEAFF.

This rearrangement joins TRBV6-1 to TRBJ1-2, with D uncertain. Trimming stripped 6 bases from V and 0 bases from J, with 11 bases between. The CDR3 sequence is 14 residues long. The germline gives CDR1 MNHNS, CDR2 SASEGT. The chain's CDR3 is CASSPRETNYGYTF. For the CDR3, the DNA is TGTGCCAGCAGCCCAAGGGAGACTAACTATGGCTACACCTTC.

The V call is TRBV2, the J call TRBJ2-7; D is uncertain. CDR1 is SNHLY and CDR2 is FYNNEI in the germline V gene. Trimming left V 5 bases short and J 0 bases short, with 14 bases between. The CDR3 sequence is 15 residues long. CDR3 coding DNA: TGTGCCAGCAGTCCCGACCCCAGTACCTCCTACGAGCAGTACTTC. Protein sequence: CASSPDPSTSYEQYF.

The chain combines TRBV5-1 with TRBJ1-3, with TRBD1 identical over 8 bases. Germline V gene data show CDR1 as SGHRS and CDR2 as YFSETQ. The CDR3 sequence is 15 residues long. Trimming removed 5 bases from V and 0 bases from J; junction bases left unmatched: 4. The DNA for the CDR3 is TGCGCCAGCAGAGGACAGGGCCTCTCTGGAAACACCATATATTTT. Translating gives CASRGQGLSGNTIYF.

The rearrangement joins TRBV29-1 to TRBJ1-2; D is perhaps TRBD1 (5 bases). Germline CDR1 reads SQVTM; CDR2 reads ANQGSEA. Trimming cost V 7 bases and J 6 bases, with 21 bases left between them. The CDR3 has 14 residues. CDR3 DNA sequence: TGCAGCGCCAAGGCGGGGGAGAGAGGGCATGGCTACACCTTC. It encodes CSAKAGERGHGYTF.

To note about this clone: At the DNA level, this CDR3 is encoded by other sequences in the same sample as well. The V call is TRBV7-2, the J call TRBJ1-5, with D perhaps matching TRBD1 (5 bases). Deletions cut 1 base from V and 6 bases from J, with 7 bases between. Per the germline V gene, CDR1 is SGHTA and CDR2 is FQGNSA. This CDR3 spans 13 amino acids. The CDR3 spells CASSLGGSQPQHF. The DNA for the CDR3 is TGTGCCAGCAGCTTAGGGGGGAGTCAGCCCCAGCATTTT. Full variable domain (outside the CDR3, taken from reference TRBV7-2 and TRBJ1-5): GAGVSQSPSNKVTEKGKDVELRCDPISGHTALYWYRQSLGQGLEFLIYFQGNSAPDKSGLPSDRFSAERTGGSVSTLTIQRTQQEDSAVYLCASSLGGSQPQHFGDGTRLSIL.

CDR3 in amino acids: CASSTRDGLYYGYTF. The CDR3 DNA reads as TGTGCCAGCAGCACGCGGGACGGCCTTTATTATGGCTACACCTTC. The chain employs TRBV5-8 and TRBJ1-2; a weak D match, TRBD1 (5 bases). The CDR3 loop spans 15 amino acids. Trimming cost V 4 bases and J 5 bases, with 18 bases left between them. Germline V gene data show CDR1 as SGHTS and CDR2 as YDEGEE.

The V call is TRBV29-1, the J call TRBJ2-4; D may be TRBD1 or TRBD2 (5 bases each). Germline loops: CDR1 SQVTM, CDR2 ANQGSEA. This CDR3 contains 12 residues. Trimming took off 6 bases at V and 9 bases at J, with 15 bases between the two ends. CDR3 amino acids: CSVGTPAGIQYF. The CDR3 DNA sequence: TGCAGCGTCGGGACCCCCGCCGGCATTCAGTACTTC. The full variable domain, in which reference TRBV29-1 and TRBJ2-4 provide the parts outside the CDR3, is SAVISQKPSRDICQRGTSLTIQCQVDSQVTMMFWYRQQPGQSLTLIATANQGSEATYESGFVIDKFPISRPNLTFSTLTVSNMSPEDSSIYLCSVGTPAGIQYFGAGTRLSVL.

The V call is TRBV6-1, the J call TRBJ1-2, with D perhaps TRBD1 (5 bases). CDR1 MNHNS and CDR2 SASEGT come from the germline V gene. CDR3 length equals 13 residues. V lost 5 bases and J 4 bases, leaving 11 bases between the germline ends. The CDR3 loop is CASSRDLIYGYTF. CDR3 nucleotide sequence: TGTGCCAGCAGTAGGGACCTAATCTATGGCTACACCTTC.

The genes are TRBV6-6 and TRBJ2-5, with D tentatively TRBD1 or TRBD2 (5 bases each). The V and J ends lost 6 bases and 1 base respectively, with 9 bases between them. Germline CDR1 MNHNY, CDR2 SVGAGI (reference sequence). CDR3 length equals 13 residues. CDR3 sequence (DNA): TGTGCCAGCAGAACCGGGACCCAAGAGACCCAGTACTTC. Amino acids: CASRTGTQETQYF.

This chain connects TRBV11-3 to TRBJ2-3, with 11 bases matching TRBD2. Looked up from germline, CDR1 is SGHNT and CDR2 is YENEEA. The trim removed 4 bases at V and 5 bases at J, leaving 2 bases unmatched. CDR3 size: 14 residues. The CDR3 DNA is TGTGCCAGCAGCTCCGGGACTAGCGGAGATACGCAGTATTTT. It specifies CASSSGTSGDTQYF.

V usage is TRBV7-8 and J usage is TRBJ2-3; 8 positions match TRBD1. J lost 4 bases, V lost 2 bases, and 5 bases had no gene match. The CDR3 sequence is 15 residues long. Germline V gives CDR1 SGHVS, CDR2 FQNEAQ. CDR3 nucleotides: TGTGCCAGCAGCTTATACGGACAGGGATCAGATACGCAGTATTTT. Translation: CASSLYGQGSDTQYF. Full variable domain (remainder filled in from reference TRBV7-8 and TRBJ2-3): GAGVSQSPRYKVAKRGQDVALRCDPISGHVSLFWYQQALGQGPEFLTYFQNEAQLDKSGLPSDRFFAERPEGSVSTLKIQRTQQEDSAVYLCASSLYGQGSDTQYFGPGTRLTVL.